These 31 T cell receptor beta chains share one sample of origin, sequenced in a study of CD8 T cells in ankylosing spondylitis. Study results and limitations: Roughly 8 highly homologous variants made up a TCR beta motif that seemed to typify ankylosing spondylitis blood.

These receptors have no identified antigens. Each CDR3 protein is one row after TCRdb ran MiXCR on the 5' RACE reads. The table lists fewer than 400,000 distinct CDR3 sequences, under 8.5% of them singletons. The specimen sequenced was blood, either unsorted or a sorted T cell fraction (not recorded which). These receptors were obtained from a male donor with ankylosing spondylitis.

The rearrangement links TRBV6-2 or TRBV6-3 to TRBJ2-2, with D perhaps assigned TRBD1 or TRBD2 (6 bases each). V was shortened by 6 bases and J by 4 bases, with 18 bases between the two germline ends. CDR3 length equals 16 residues. Germline CDR1 reads MNHEY; CDR2 reads SVGEGT. CDR3 sequence reads: CASSAPPGGSTGELFF. The DNA of the CDR3 is TGTGCCAGCAGCGCCCCTCCCGGGGGCAGCACCGGGGAGCTGTTTTTT.

This clonotype came up many times. V usage is TRBV5-1 and J usage is TRBJ2-1; 9 nucleotides agree with TRBD1. V lost 2 bases, J lost 6 bases, and 6 bases stayed unmatched. The germline gives CDR1 SGHRS, CDR2 YFSETQ. This CDR3 contains 15 residues. CDR3 sequence: CASSFSGQGSNEQFF. CDR3 in DNA: TGCGCCAGCAGCTTCTCGGGACAGGGTTCCAATGAGCAGTTCTTC.

The chain links TRBV2 to TRBJ2-2; TRBD1 matches at 9 bases. The CDR3 runs 15 residues. Germline values: CDR1 SNHLY, CDR2 FYNNEI. After removal of 8 bases from V and 1 base from J, the junction contained 5 bases not matched to a gene. CDR3 bases: TGTGCCAGCGTTGACAGGGGGTGGAACACCGGGGAGCTGTTTTTT. Amino acids: CASVDRGWNTGELFF. Supplemented by reference TRBV2 and TRBJ2-2, the full variable domain reads EPEVTQTPSHQVTQMGQEVILRCVPISNHLYFYWYRQILGQKVEFLVSFYNNEISEKSEIFDDQFSVERPDGSNFTLKIRSTKLEDSAMYFCASVDRGWNTGELFFGEGSRLTVL.

This sequence joins TRBV2 and TRBJ2-1; 9 bases fit TRBD2. The germline V gene has CDR1 SNHLY and CDR2 FYNNEI. This CDR3 has 15 residues. With V trimmed by 9 bases and J by 4 bases, 10 bases remained unmatched. CDR3 in amino acids: CARGTMSGGYNEQFF. The CDR3 region has the DNA TGTGCCAGGGGGACTATGAGCGGGGGGTACAATGAGCAGTTCTTC. Full variable domain (outside the CDR3, taken from reference TRBV2 and TRBJ2-1): EPEVTQTPSHQVTQMGQEVILRCVPISNHLYFYWYRQILGQKVEFLVSFYNNEISEKSEIFDDQFSVERPDGSNFTLKIRSTKLEDSAMYFCARGTMSGGYNEQFFGPGTRLTVL.

This clonotype was seen ten or more times. The chain joins TRBV7-2 to TRBJ2-7; 9 nucleotides match TRBD2. Germline assignment: CDR1 SGHTA and CDR2 FQGNSA. There are 15 residues in the CDR3. The junction had 3 bases not matched to a gene; V was cut back by 1 base and J by 2 bases. The CDR3 DNA reads TGTGCCAGCAGCTTAGGTGGCGGGAGGGCCTACGAGCAGTACTTC. As protein: CASSLGGGRAYEQYF.

This clonotype was observed a few times. The chain couples TRBV14 to TRBJ2-7; 8 positions agree with TRBD1. Looked up from germline, CDR1 is SGHDN and CDR2 is FVKESK. Germline trimming cut 3 bases from V and 5 bases from J; bases unmatched to any gene: 9. CDR3 length equals 15 residues. CDR3 in DNA: TGTGCCAGCAGCCAGTTGGACAGGGTGGGGCACGAGCAGTACTTC. This codes for CASSQLDRVGHEQYF.

This clonotype was seen at least ten times. V and J are TRBV9 and TRBJ2-7; 9 positions match TRBD1. Trimming at V came to 2 bases and at J to 2 bases, leaving 8 bases not matched to a gene. The CDR3 is 16 residues long. Germline V gives CDR1 SGDLS, CDR2 YYNGEE. The CDR3: CASSVSGGQGPYEQYF. For the CDR3, the DNA is TGTGCCAGCAGCGTGAGTGGGGGACAGGGACCCTACGAGCAGTACTTC.

Here the CDR3 reads CASVFGSGNEQFF. CDR3 bases: TGTGCTAGTGTTTTCGGGAGCGGCAATGAGCAGTTCTTC. The rearrangement links TRBV12-5 to TRBJ2-1, with TRBD2 as a possible D gene (6 bases). Trimming took off 7 bases at V and 6 bases at J, with 13 bases between the two ends. CDR1 and CDR2 (germline): LGHNT, FRNRAP. This CDR3 is 13 amino acids long.

This chain's CDR3 is CASQGARYGYTF. The CDR3 nucleotides are TGTGCCAGCCAAGGGGCCAGGTATGGCTACACCTTC. This chain uses TRBV2 with TRBJ1-2, with a possible D match to TRBD1 (5 bases). Germline CDR1 SNHLY, CDR2 FYNNEI. Trimming took 8 bases from V and 5 from J, leaving 12 bases between them. The CDR3 consists of 12 residues.

This clonotype showed up just a few times. The chain joins TRBV6-1 to TRBJ2-5; no clear D. Germline values: CDR1 MNHNS, CDR2 SASEGT. Deletions cut 6 bases from V and 2 bases from J, with 16 bases between. The length of the CDR3 is 15 residues. In DNA form, the CDR3 reads TGTGCCAGCAGGGACCCCTCTAGGAGTCAAGAGACCCAGTACTTC. Residues: CASRDPSRSQETQYF.

This clonotype was detected many times. This chain links TRBV7-9 with TRBJ2-2, with 9 bases fitting TRBD2. With 3 bases clipped from V and 1 base from J, the junction kept 3 bases outside the gene matches. Germline V gene lookup returns CDR1 SEHNR and CDR2 FQNEAQ (reference sequence). The CDR3 runs 16 residues. This CDR3 is CASSFSSGVNTGELFF. The DNA for the CDR3 is TGTGCCAGCAGCTTTTCTAGCGGGGTGAACACCGGGGAGCTGTTTTTT.

This clonotype was picked up a small number of times. V is TRBV4-3 and J is TRBJ1-1; D is ambiguous. V was clipped by 1 base and J by 4 bases, with 13 bases between them. Germline CDR1 LGHNA, CDR2 YSLEER. This CDR3 region has 15 residues. Here the CDR3 DNA reads TGCGCCAGCAGCCAAGGGGCGGGATCGCGCACTGAAGCTTTCTTT. Protein: CASSQGAGSRTEAFF.

The chain links TRBV15 to TRBJ2-1, with 9 positions matching TRBD2. The CDR3 extends over 17 amino acids. CDR1 and CDR2 (germline): LNHNV, YYDKDF (reference sequence). V lost 5 bases and J lost 10; bases outside the gene matches: 18. CDR3: CATSPRRSRGGSGEQFF. In DNA form, the CDR3 reads TGTGCCACCAGCCCCCGTCGCTCGCGGGGGGGCTCTGGGGAGCAGTTCTTC.

In its sample, this clonotype was seen many times. The chain carries TRBV7-9 and TRBJ1-1; D is perhaps TRBD1 (5 bases). Germline loops: CDR1 SEHNR, CDR2 FQNEAQ (reference sequence). CDR3 length: 14 amino acids. V was clipped by 5 bases and J by 1 base, with 11 bases between them. The CDR3 loop is CASSVGTENTEAFF. CDR3 sequence (DNA): TGTGCCAGCAGCGTCGGGACGGAGAACACTGAAGCTTTCTTT.

This clonotype appeared a few times. The chain uses TRBV20-1 and TRBJ2-1; the D is unclear. This CDR3 has 14 amino acids. The V gene's germline CDR1 is DFQATT and CDR2 SNEGSKA (reference sequence). Trimming shortened V by 8 bases and J by 3 bases, and 17 bases separated the two germline ends. The CDR3 DNA follows: TGCAGTACGTATATCCCGAGATACTACAATGAGCAGTTCTTC. Translating gives CSTYIPRYYNEQFF.

The genes are TRBV2 and TRBJ2-1; the D gene is possibly TRBD2 (7 bases). V was clipped by 3 bases and J by 4 bases, with 10 bases between them. Germline lookup yields CDR1 SNHLY and CDR2 FYNNEI. The CDR3 covers 14 residues. The CDR3 reads CASSDRGGYNEQFF. CDR3 sequence (DNA): TGTGCCAGCAGTGATAGGGGGGGTTACAATGAGCAGTTCTTC.

The rearrangement links TRBV7-2 to TRBJ1-1, with D possibly being TRBD1 (5 bases). This CDR3 comprises 13 residues. The germline V and J ends were trimmed by 7 bases and 3 bases, with 12 bases remaining between them. Per the germline V gene, CDR1 is SGHTA and CDR2 is FQGNSA. The CDR3 DNA reads TGTGCCAGCACCGCAGGGTCTCACACTGAAGCTTTCTTT. Its translation is CASTAGSHTEAFF.

Concerning this clonotype: The CDR3 does not end in the conserved phenylalanine or tryptophan, so this is likely a read error. The V gene is TRBV4-3, the J gene TRBJ2-2, with 9 bases that match TRBD2. V was pared by 1 base and J by 4 bases, with 4 bases of the junction left unmatched. Per germline, CDR1 LGHNA and CDR2 YSLEER. This CDR3 spans 16 amino acids. Here the CDR3 DNA reads TGCGCCAGCAGCCAAGGACTAGCGGAGCGCACCGGGGAGCTGTTTGTT. Amino acids: CASSQGLAERTGELFV.

V usage is TRBV29-1 and J usage is TRBJ2-5; a possible D gene is TRBD1 (6 bases). V shed 7 bases and J shed 1 base, with 19 bases lying between them. CDR1 and CDR2 from the germline V gene are SQVTM and ANQGSEA. This CDR3 comprises 15 residues. As DNA, the CDR3 is TGCAGCGCCGTTCTGAGGACAGCCCTCCAAGAGACCCAGTACTTC. Protein: CSAVLRTALQETQYF.

The sample holds many counts of this clonotype. The chain employs TRBV6-2 or TRBV6-3 and TRBJ2-1; D may be TRBD2 (6 bases). Deletions cut 6 bases from V and 9 bases from J, with 12 bases between. CDR1 and CDR2 (germline): MNHEY, SVGEGT. The CDR3 consists of 12 residues. Here the CDR3 reads CASSPTRVEQFF. In nucleotides, the CDR3 is TGTGCCAGCAGCCCGACTAGGGTTGAGCAGTTCTTC.

This clonotype was seen a handful of times. The rearrangement links TRBV28 to TRBJ2-3; tentative D call: TRBD2 (7 bases). The ends were cut back, 3 bases at V and 2 bases at J, with 12 bases in the middle. Per the germline V gene, CDR1 is MDHEN and CDR2 is SYDVKM. This CDR3 is 15 amino acids long. In DNA form, the CDR3 reads TGTGCCAGCAGTTTCGGGGGGCAAGCCACAGATACGCAGTATTTT. It codes for CASSFGGQATDTQYF.

A few counts support this clonotype. The chain couples TRBV27 to TRBJ2-7; possibly TRBD1 for D (5 bases). Trimming stripped 0 bases from V and 0 bases from J, with 9 bases between. Germline values: CDR1 MNHEY, CDR2 SMNVEV (reference sequence). This CDR3 is built from 15 residues. CDR3 in DNA: TGTGCCAGCAGTTTATCGAGCAGGGCCTCCTACGAGCAGTACTTC. Protein sequence: CASSLSSRASYEQYF.

This chain joins TRBV7-2 and TRBJ1-5; D gene uncertain. Germline CDR1 reads SGHTA; CDR2 reads FQGNSA. Trimming cost V 0 bases and J 7 bases, with 10 bases left between them. The CDR3 has 14 residues. CDR3 sequence: CASSLAGSEQPQHF. The CDR3 DNA reads as TGTGCCAGCAGCTTAGCCGGGTCGGAGCAGCCCCAGCATTTT.

Notes on this clonotype: A much larger clonotype is one base distant, so this may be a read error. This rearrangement joins TRBV12-3 or TRBV12-4 to TRBJ2-4; 8 nucleotides agree with TRBD1. The CDR3 runs 18 residues. The CDR3 sequence is CTSSLGGTGSLAKNIQYF. The CDR3 DNA sequence: TGTACCAGCAGTTTAGGGGGGACAGGCTCGCTAGCCAAAAACATTCAGTACTTC.

This clonotype has just a few counts. The rearrangement joins TRBV20-1 to TRBJ2-1, with 8 positions matching TRBD2. Trimming cost V 6 bases and J 7 bases; bases outside gene matches: 11. This CDR3 is built from 14 residues. CDR1 and CDR2 from the germline V gene are DFQATT and SNEGSKA (reference sequence). The CDR3: CSANPGTSFNEQFF. The CDR3, as DNA: TGCAGTGCCAATCCCGGGACTAGTTTTAATGAGCAGTTCTTC.

The chain links TRBV3-1 to TRBJ2-5; the match to TRBD2 covers 12 bases. Germline lookup yields CDR1 LGHDT and CDR2 YNNKEL (reference sequence). V shed 1 base, J shed 5 bases, and the junction held 2 bases outside the gene matches. CDR3 length: 15 residues. This chain's CDR3 is CASSQGLAGGETQYF. The CDR3 nucleotides read TGTGCCAGCAGCCAAGGTCTAGCGGGAGGGGAGACCCAGTACTTC.

The chain uses TRBV19 and TRBJ1-3; 7 positions match TRBD1. The J segment lost 4 bases and the V segment lost 5 bases, leaving 8 bases of the junction unmatched. Germline CDR1 reads LNHDA; CDR2 reads SQIVND (reference sequence). This CDR3 has 15 residues. In DNA form, the CDR3 reads TGTGCCAGTAGTCCTACCCGGGACAGAGGAAACACCATATATTTT. It yields the protein CASSPTRDRGNTIYF.

This clonotype was seen ten or more times. The chain joins TRBV6-1 to TRBJ2-1, with TRBD2 identical over 12 bases. The CDR3 runs 14 residues. Germline V CDR1 and CDR2: MNHNS, SASEGT. V was pared by 9 bases and J by 3 bases, with 3 bases of the junction left unmatched. The CDR3 DNA sequence: TGTGCCAGTCAGACTAGCGGGGGCTACAATGAGCAGTTCTTC. Protein sequence: CASQTSGGYNEQFF.

This chain uses TRBV12-3 or TRBV12-4 with TRBJ2-7; no clear D. CDR3 size: 14 residues. Trimming stripped 0 bases from V and 3 bases from J, with 9 bases between. CDR3 region: CASSLAPEIYEQYF. In DNA form, the CDR3 reads TGTGCCAGCAGTTTAGCCCCAGAAATCTACGAGCAGTACTTC.

The gene calls are TRBV29-1 and TRBJ2-5; 8 nucleotides line up with TRBD2. CDR3 length: 14 residues. Per the germline V gene, CDR1 is SQVTM and CDR2 is ANQGSEA. The V gene end was trimmed by 2 bases and the J gene end by 4 bases; junction bases not matched to a gene: 6. CDR3 coding DNA: TGCAGCGTTGAACTAGCGGGCCTCCTAGAGACCCAGTACTTC. It specifies CSVELAGLLETQYF.

The rearrangement joins TRBV7-9 to TRBJ2-7, with TRBD1 as a possible D gene (6 bases). Germline CDR1 is SEHNR and CDR2 is FQNEAQ (reference sequence). With 8 bases removed from V and 2 bases from J, the gap between germline ends came to 13 bases. The CDR3 contains 13 residues. As DNA, the CDR3 is TGTGCCAGCCAACAGGGCCTCACCTACGAGCAGTACTTC. This translates into CASQQGLTYEQYF.